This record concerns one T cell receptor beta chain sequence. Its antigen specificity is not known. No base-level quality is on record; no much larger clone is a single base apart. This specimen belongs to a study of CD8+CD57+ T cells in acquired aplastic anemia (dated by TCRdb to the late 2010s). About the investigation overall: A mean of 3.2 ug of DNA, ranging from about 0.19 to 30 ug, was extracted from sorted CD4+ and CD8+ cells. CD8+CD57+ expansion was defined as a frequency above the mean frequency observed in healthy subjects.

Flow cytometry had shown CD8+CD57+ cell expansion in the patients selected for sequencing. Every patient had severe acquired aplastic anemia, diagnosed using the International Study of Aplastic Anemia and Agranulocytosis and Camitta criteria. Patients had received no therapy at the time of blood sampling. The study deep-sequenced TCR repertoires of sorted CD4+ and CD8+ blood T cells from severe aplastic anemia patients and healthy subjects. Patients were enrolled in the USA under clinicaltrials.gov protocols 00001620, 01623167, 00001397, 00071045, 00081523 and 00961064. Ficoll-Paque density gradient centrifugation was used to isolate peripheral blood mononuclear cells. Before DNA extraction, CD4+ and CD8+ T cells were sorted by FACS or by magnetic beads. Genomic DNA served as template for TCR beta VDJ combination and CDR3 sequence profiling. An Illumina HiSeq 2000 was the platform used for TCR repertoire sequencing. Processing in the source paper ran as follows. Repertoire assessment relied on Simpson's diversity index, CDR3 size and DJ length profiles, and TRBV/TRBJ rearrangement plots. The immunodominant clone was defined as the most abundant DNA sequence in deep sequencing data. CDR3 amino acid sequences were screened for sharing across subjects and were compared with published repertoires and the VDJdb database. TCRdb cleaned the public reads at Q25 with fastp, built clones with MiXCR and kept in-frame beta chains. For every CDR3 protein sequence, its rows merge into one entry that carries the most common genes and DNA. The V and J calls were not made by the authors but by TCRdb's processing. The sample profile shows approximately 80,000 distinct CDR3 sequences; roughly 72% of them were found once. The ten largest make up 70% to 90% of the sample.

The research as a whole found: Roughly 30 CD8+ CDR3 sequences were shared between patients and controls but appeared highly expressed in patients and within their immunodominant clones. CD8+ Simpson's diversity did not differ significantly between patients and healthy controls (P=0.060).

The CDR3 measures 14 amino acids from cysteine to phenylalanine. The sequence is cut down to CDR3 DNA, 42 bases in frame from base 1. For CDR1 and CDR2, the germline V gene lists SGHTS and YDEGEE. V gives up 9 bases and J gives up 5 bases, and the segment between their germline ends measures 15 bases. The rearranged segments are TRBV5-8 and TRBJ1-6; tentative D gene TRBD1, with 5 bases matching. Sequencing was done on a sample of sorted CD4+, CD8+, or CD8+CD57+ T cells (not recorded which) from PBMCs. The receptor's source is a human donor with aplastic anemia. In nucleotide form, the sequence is TGTGCCACCGGGTGGGGCCGTAATAATTCACCCCTCCACTTT. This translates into CATGWGRNNSPLHF. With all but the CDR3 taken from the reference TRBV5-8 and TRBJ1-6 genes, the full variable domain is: EAGVTQSPTHLIKTRGQQATLRCSPISGHTSVYWYQQALGLGLQFLLWYDEGEERNRGNFPPRFSGRQFPNYSSELNVNALELEDSALYLCATGWGRNNSPLHFGNGTRLTVT.